Following are 31 T cell receptor beta chains from one sample sequenced in a study of blood T cell repertoires in COVID-19. Method: immunoSEQ multiplex PCR; TCRdb's copy keeps in-frame clones and lacks some. The sample lists roughly 250,000 clones, about 90% occurring once. Material: peripheral blood. These receptor sequences come from a woman in her 30s with COVID-19, enrolled during active disease.

V gene TRBV11-2 combines with J gene TRBJ2-1, with 15 bases lining up with TRBD2. This CDR3 has 17 amino acids. Looked up from germline, CDR1 is SGHAT and CDR2 is FQNNGV. The trim removed 3 bases at V and 8 bases at J, leaving 8 bases unmatched. In nucleotides, the CDR3 is TGTGCCAGCAGCTTTAGATGGACTAGCGGGGGGGCCGATGAGCAGTTCTTC. Amino acid sequence: CASSFRWTSGGADEQFF.

The CDR3 DNA reads TGTGCCAGCAGCCCAATCGGTTTCCGCGAGCAGTACTTC. It is translated as CASSPIGFREQYF. The V and J genes are TRBV5-6 and TRBJ2-7; D is unclear. Germline assignment: CDR1 SGHDT and CDR2 YYEEEE. Trimming took off 4 bases at V and 6 bases at J, with 14 bases between the two ends. This CDR3 is built from 13 residues.

The V and J genes are TRBV6-5 and TRBJ1-1; D call uncertain. Germline CDR1 MNHEY, CDR2 SVGAGI. The CDR3 loop spans 15 amino acids. Trimming left V 2 bases short and J 4 bases short, with 14 bases between. The CDR3 spells CASSYIPGEATEAFF. DNA of the CDR3: TGTGCCAGCAGTTACATCCCGGGTGAGGCCACTGAAGCTTTCTTT.

The chain employs TRBV7-9 and TRBJ2-3; 7 bases agree with TRBD1. Germline trimming cut 5 bases from V and 9 bases from J; bases unmatched to any gene: 8. This CDR3 is built from 13 residues. Germline V gene sequence: CDR1 SEHNR, CDR2 FQNEAQ (reference sequence). DNA for the CDR3: TGTGCCAGCAGCCCCCAATCGGACAGGACGCAGTATTTT. It yields the protein CASSPQSDRTQYF. The entire variable domain, with the rest obtained from reference TRBV7-9 and TRBJ2-3, is as follows: DTGVSQNPRHKITKRGQNVTFRCDPISEHNRLYWYRQTLGQGPEFLTYFQNEAQLEKSRLLSDRFSAERPKGSFSTLEIQRTEQGDSAMYLCASSPQSDRTQYFGPGTRLTVL.

This clone has only one observation. The gene calls are TRBV7-9 and TRBJ2-7; no clear D gene. The CDR3 covers 14 residues. V gave up 1 base and J gave up 6 bases, with 13 bases separating them. The V gene's germline CDR1 is SEHNR and CDR2 FQNEAQ (reference sequence). CDR3 amino acids: CASSLDGPLIEQYF. Written as DNA, the CDR3 is TGTGCCAGCAGCTTAGATGGGCCCTTAATCGAGCAGTACTTC. Variable domain in full (rest from reference TRBV7-9 and TRBJ2-7): DTGVSQNPRHKITKRGQNVTFRCDPISEHNRLYWYRQTLGQGPEFLTYFQNEAQLEKSRLLSDRFSAERPKGSFSTLEIQRTEQGDSAMYLCASSLDGPLIEQYFGPGTRLTVT.

The chain is built from TRBV7-9 and TRBJ1-5, with 8 bases fitting TRBD1. Trimming cost V 7 bases and J 4 bases; bases outside gene matches: 3. CDR3 length: 13 amino acids. Germline CDR1 SEHNR, CDR2 FQNEAQ (reference sequence). CDR3 protein: CASTGQVNQPQHF. In DNA, the CDR3 is TGTGCCAGCACGGGACAGGTAAATCAGCCCCAGCATTTT.

Regarding this clone: The germline gene is not matched at one end of the junction; a read error may be the cause. V usage is TRBV19 and J usage is TRBJ2-1; possibly TRBD2 for D (5 bases). Germline lookup yields CDR1 LNHDA and CDR2 SQIVND (reference sequence). This CDR3 is built from 12 residues. CDR3 amino acids: CASSIGEGAGVF. The CDR3 bases are TGTGCCAGTAGTATAGGAGAGGGCGCCGGGGTCTTC.

V is TRBV7-2 and J is TRBJ1-6; D unclear. Germline lookup yields CDR1 SGHTA and CDR2 FQGNSA. V lost 1 base, J lost 10 bases, and 17 bases lay in between. The CDR3 has 16 residues. CDR3 DNA: TGTGCCAGCAGCTTAGTTGGTGTATCAGGTTTCTCACCCCTCCACTTT. It encodes CASSLVGVSGFSPLHF.

This clone has at least ten counts. The CDR3 DNA reads TGTGCCAGCACCATATGGGACAGGCGAGAGACCCAGTACTTC. This translates into CASTIWDRRETQYF. The chain has TRBV5-4 and TRBJ2-5; TRBD1 agrees at 8 bases. This CDR3 contains 14 residues. V dropped 6 bases and J dropped 4; count of bases not matched to a gene: 8. Germline V gene lookup returns CDR1 SGHNT and CDR2 YYREEE (reference sequence).

The chain has TRBV11-2 and TRBJ1-5, with D possibly being TRBD1 (6 bases). V shed 4 bases and J shed 6 bases, with 13 bases lying between them. CDR1 and CDR2 (germline): SGHAT, FQNNGV. The CDR3 is 14 amino acids. The CDR3 sequence is CASSSTGSGQPQHF. CDR3 in DNA: TGTGCCAGCAGCTCTACAGGGTCAGGTCAGCCCCAGCATTTT.

The DNA for the CDR3 is TGTGCCAGCAGCTCGCCTAGCGGGAGGGCGGGCACCGGGGAGCTGTTTTTT. It specifies CASSSPSGRAGTGELFF. J is TRBJ2-2 and V is TRBV5-4, with 12 bases identical to TRBD2. This CDR3 comprises 17 residues. Germline V gene data show CDR1 as SGHNT and CDR2 as YYREEE (reference sequence). V lost 3 bases to trimming and J lost 4 bases; unmatched junction nucleotides: 7.

The V gene is TRBV6-5, the J gene TRBJ1-2; 7 positions agree with TRBD1. V shed 6 bases, J shed 7 bases, and the junction held 5 bases outside the gene matches. Germline V gives CDR1 MNHEY, CDR2 SVGAGI. The CDR3 has 12 residues. In DNA, the CDR3 is TGTGCCAGCAGGACAGGGATGTTTGGCTACACCTTC. Its translation: CASRTGMFGYTF.

This sequence joins TRBV12-3 or TRBV12-4 and TRBJ1-6; D remains ambiguous. The V and J ends lost 3 bases and 14 bases respectively, with 14 bases between them. This CDR3 comprises 13 residues. CDR3 loop: CASSLAGDSTLHF. DNA of the CDR3: TGTGCCAGCAGTTTGGCTGGAGATTCGACCCTCCACTTT.

V and J are TRBV15 and TRBJ2-5, with D unresolved. The V end was cut by 4 bases, the J end by 3 bases, with 9 bases between. The CDR3 contains 13 residues. Germline V lookup: CDR1 LNHNV, CDR2 YYDKDF (reference sequence). Written as DNA, the CDR3 is TGTGCCACCAGCAACCGAGATAAAGAGACCCAGTACTTC. The encoded protein is CATSNRDKETQYF.

The CDR3 DNA follows: TGCGCCAGCAGCCCTGGGGCCGACCCCACAGATACGCAGTATTTT. It encodes CASSPGADPTDTQYF. V is TRBV5-1 and J is TRBJ2-3, with D possibly TRBD1 on 5 matching bases. The CDR3 has 15 residues. CDR1 SGHRS and CDR2 YFSETQ come from the germline V gene. Between the trimmed V and J ends, which lost 4 bases and 2 bases, there was a span of 14 bases.

The rearrangement joins TRBV7-2 to TRBJ2-3, with a tentative D call TRBD1 (5 bases). Trimming left V 4 bases short and J 1 base short, with 9 bases between. The CDR3 length is 14 residues. Germline V gene data show CDR1 as SGHTA and CDR2 as FQGNSA. CDR3 residues: CASSSTRGTDTQYF. The CDR3 region has the DNA TGTGCCAGCAGCTCGACCAGGGGCACAGATACGCAGTATTTT.

The gene calls are TRBV6-6 and TRBJ2-5; 8 bases line up with TRBD2. The CDR3 sequence is 13 residues long. J lost 4 bases, V lost 6 bases, and 4 bases had no gene match. Germline lookup yields CDR1 MNHNY and CDR2 SVGAGI (reference sequence). CDR3 DNA sequence: TGTGCCAGCAGCCACGCGGGGGGAGAGACCCAGTACTTC. This codes for CASSHAGGETQYF.

The gene calls are TRBV27 and TRBJ2-1, with D possibly matching TRBD1 (5 bases). Germline V gene data show CDR1 as MNHEY and CDR2 as SMNVEV (reference sequence). The CDR3 covers 13 residues. V was cut by 4 bases and J by 6 bases, with 10 bases left in between. CDR3 in DNA: TGTGCCAGCAGTTATAACACAGGCAATGAGCAGTTCTTC. Its protein is CASSYNTGNEQFF.

The genes are TRBV27 and TRBJ2-3, with 8 bases matching TRBD1. Trimming at V came to 2 bases and at J to 3 bases, leaving 1 base not matched to a gene. The length of the CDR3 is 14 residues. In germline, CDR1 is MNHEY, CDR2 SMNVEV (reference sequence). The DNA of the CDR3 is TGTGCCAGCAGTTTACAGGGGGCAACAGATACGCAGTATTTT. Its translation is CASSLQGATDTQYF.

CDR3 sequence reads: CASSLTGEQYF. The CDR3 DNA follows: TGTGCCAGCAGCTTAACAGGCGAGCAGTACTTC. The chain uses TRBV11-1 and TRBJ2-7; possibly TRBD1 for D (5 bases). V lost 2 bases, J lost 6 bases, and 5 bases lay in between. Per germline, CDR1 SGHAT and CDR2 FQDESV (reference sequence). There are 11 residues in the CDR3.

This clone is a singleton in its sample. The CDR3 region has the DNA TGTGCCAGTAGTATCGCCGGGACAGGGTATGAGCAGTTCTTC. Translation: CASSIAGTGYEQFF. This sequence joins TRBV19 and TRBJ2-1; 9 bases align to TRBD1. CDR3 length: 14 amino acids. V lost 3 bases to trimming and J lost 8 bases; unmatched junction nucleotides: 5. The germline CDR1 and CDR2 sequences are LNHDA and SQIVND (reference sequence).

This rearrangement joins TRBV9 to TRBJ2-1, with TRBD2 matching over 8 bases. Losses at the gene ends were 0 bases for V and 2 bases for J; bases not matched to a gene: 4. Germline loops: CDR1 SGDLS, CDR2 YYNGEE. This CDR3 has 16 amino acids. CDR3 residues: CASSVGPAGAYNEQFF. CDR3 in DNA: TGTGCCAGCAGCGTAGGTCCAGCGGGGGCCTACAATGAGCAGTTCTTC.

Sample share makes this clone medium-sized. This chain joins TRBV5-5 and TRBJ2-7; no clear D gene. The V gene lost 4 bases and the J gene lost 2 bases, with 13 bases spanning the gap. The CDR3 has 14 amino acids. The germline CDR1 and CDR2 sequences are SGHKS and YYEKEE (reference sequence). CDR3 coding DNA: TGTGCCAGCAGCCCGGCAAGAGCGCCCTACGAGCAGTACTTC. This codes for CASSPARAPYEQYF. The complete variable domain, with remaining parts taken from reference TRBV5-5 and TRBJ2-7, reads DAGVTQSPTHLIKTRGQQVTLRCSPISGHKSVSWYQQVLGQGPQFIFQYYEKEERGRGNFPDRFSARQFPNYSSELNVNALLLGDSALYLCASSPARAPYEQYFGPGTRLTVT.

The genes are TRBV10-2 and TRBJ2-7, with 12 positions matching TRBD2. Germline V gene sequence: CDR1 WSHSY, CDR2 SAAADI. The CDR3 covers 16 residues. With 8 bases clipped from V and 0 bases from J, the junction kept 8 bases outside the gene matches. CDR3 nucleotide sequence: TGCGCCAGCCACGGACTAGCGGGGAGAAGCTCCTACGAGCAGTACTTC. Translated: CASHGLAGRSSYEQYF.

This clone was seen just once. V and J are TRBV13 and TRBJ2-7, with D unclear. CDR1 and CDR2 from the germline V gene are PRHDT and FYEKMQ (reference sequence). V gave up 4 bases and J gave up 2 bases, with 3 bases separating them. The CDR3 has 11 residues. Here the CDR3 reads CASSSAYEQYF. CDR3 DNA sequence: TGTGCCAGCAGCTCCGCCTACGAGCAGTACTTC.

The chain joins TRBV21-1 to TRBJ1-5; the DNA was not used to check the table's D call, TRBD1. TRBV21-1 is a known pseudogene. The CDR3 length is 19 residues. For the CDR3, the DNA is TGTGCCAGCAGCAAGTCCGCTTCGGAACAGACAAGGCGCAATCAGCCCCAGCATTTT. Translated: CASSKSASEQTRRNQPQHF.

The chain uses TRBV24-1 and TRBJ2-1; D not certain. Trimming cost V 7 bases and J 8 bases, with 8 bases left between them. This CDR3 spans 11 amino acids. Germline CDR1 reads KGHDR; CDR2 reads SFDVKD. CDR3 amino acids: CATSLSHEQFF. CDR3 nucleotide sequence: TGTGCCACCAGCCTATCCCATGAGCAGTTCTTC.

This clone was counted only a few times. The rearrangement links TRBV27 to TRBJ2-7; D might be TRBD2 (7 bases). The CDR3 covers 14 residues. Trimming removed 2 bases at V and 3 bases at J, with 11 bases between. CDR1 and CDR2 (germline): MNHEY, SMNVEV (reference sequence). The CDR3 nucleotides read TGTGCCAGCAGTTTAGGGGGGGCTGACTACGAGCAGTACTTC. Its translation is CASSLGGADYEQYF.

This clone was counted once. The CDR3 bases are TGCGCCAGCAGCTCCTTAAGAGCAGATACGCAGTATTTT. This translates into CASSSLRADTQYF. J is TRBJ2-3 and V is TRBV5-1; D unresolved. The germline V gene encodes CDR1 SGHRS and CDR2 YFSETQ. Trimming left V 3 bases short and J 4 bases short, with 9 bases between. This CDR3 contains 13 residues.

V gene TRBV5-1 combines with J gene TRBJ2-3; TRBD1 agrees at 12 bases. V was pared by 5 bases and J by 5 bases, with 6 bases of the junction left unmatched. Per the germline V gene, CDR1 is SGHRS and CDR2 is YFSETQ. The CDR3 runs to 15 residues. The CDR3 nucleotides are TGCGCCAGCAGGGGACAGGGGGCGCGGATAGATACGCAGTATTTT. It codes for CASRGQGARIDTQYF.

V gene TRBV5-1 combines with J gene TRBJ1-2; 9 nucleotides line up with TRBD1. Looked up from germline, CDR1 is SGHRS and CDR2 is YFSETQ. V was pared by 4 bases and J by 12 bases, with 10 bases of the junction left unmatched. This CDR3 comprises 13 residues. CDR3 protein: CASSPLTGGLDTF. The CDR3 nucleotides read TGCGCCAGCAGCCCGCTCACAGGGGGCCTAGACACCTTC.